These 31 T cell receptor beta chains came from one sample sequenced in a study of technical replicates of blood from a few donors. Here immunoSEQ multiplex PCR was the method, and the copy in TCRdb shows in-frame clones only, minus some. The sample has tens of thousands of clones, roughly four fifths seen once; the top ten hold around 3.9%. Sequencing was carried out using PBMCs. The receptors originated from a human donor in good health. Some clones in this sample may be carry-over from other donors' samples.

The rearrangement joins TRBV6-1 to TRBJ2-5, with 8 bases identical to TRBD2. Trimming took 7 bases from V and 4 from J; bases not matched to a gene: 11. Germline lookup yields CDR1 MNHNS and CDR2 SASEGT. The CDR3 sequence is 15 residues long. Written as DNA, the CDR3 is TGTGCCAGCACCCCCGCGGCGGGGGGTTCAGAGACCCAGTACTTC. This encodes CASTPAAGGSETQYF.

This chain connects TRBV6-1 to TRBJ1-6, with a tentative D call TRBD1 (6 bases). The V and J ends lost 3 bases and 6 bases respectively, with 15 bases between them. The CDR3 spans 16 residues. Germline CDR1 and CDR2: MNHNS and SASEGT. CDR3 loop: CASSDDRLTRNSPLHF. CDR3 bases: TGTGCCAGCAGTGACGACAGGTTGACTCGTAATTCACCCCTCCACTTT.

The CDR3 loop reads CASSRGLGAQYF. The CDR3, as DNA: TGTGCCAGCAGCCGTGGACTGGGAGCGCAGTATTTT. The chain employs TRBV7-9 and TRBJ2-3; a possible D gene is TRBD2 (5 bases). CDR3 length: 12 amino acids. V lost 5 bases, J lost 10 bases, and 13 bases lay in between. Germline lookup yields CDR1 SEHNR and CDR2 FQNEAQ (reference sequence).

J is TRBJ1-2 and V is TRBV27, with 8 bases matching TRBD1. Losses at the gene ends were 6 bases for V and 5 bases for J; bases not matched to a gene: 8. Germline V gene data show CDR1 as MNHEY and CDR2 as SMNVEV (reference sequence). The CDR3 extends over 14 amino acids. The CDR3 region is CASSLRGHNYGYTF. CDR3 in DNA: TGTGCCAGCAGCCTCAGGGGGCACAATTATGGCTACACCTTC.

The V gene is TRBV29-1, the J gene TRBJ2-7, with 9 positions matching TRBD1. The trim removed 5 bases at V and 5 bases at J, leaving 7 bases unmatched. The CDR3 spans 13 residues. Germline values: CDR1 SQVTM, CDR2 ANQGSEA. The CDR3 sequence: CSVPGQGRNEQYF. In DNA form, the CDR3 reads TGCAGCGTTCCCGGACAGGGGCGGAACGAGCAGTACTTC.

The genes are TRBV2 and TRBJ2-1; a possible D gene is TRBD2 (5 bases). CDR3 length: 14 residues. Trimming shortened V by 11 bases and J by 0 bases, and 14 bases separated the two germline ends. Germline V gene data show CDR1 as SNHLY and CDR2 as FYNNEI. The chain's CDR3 is CASGVGNSYNEQFF. CDR3 DNA: TGTGCCTCCGGAGTCGGGAACTCCTACAATGAGCAGTTCTTC. Combining the CDR3 with reference TRBV2 and TRBJ2-1 gives the whole variable domain EPEVTQTPSHQVTQMGQEVILRCVPISNHLYFYWYRQILGQKVEFLVSFYNNEISEKSEIFDDQFSVERPDGSNFTLKIRSTKLEDSAMYFCASGVGNSYNEQFFGPGTRLTVL.

The chain combines TRBV7-2 with TRBJ2-7, with unresolved D. Trimming cost V 2 bases and J 3 bases, with 5 bases left between them. CDR3 length: 12 amino acids. Germline V gene lookup returns CDR1 SGHTA and CDR2 FQGNSA. In DNA, the CDR3 is TGTGCCAGCAGCTTACTAAACTACGAGCAGTACTTC. Translating gives CASSLLNYEQYF.

The rearrangement joins TRBV30 to TRBJ1-6; D possibly corresponds to TRBD1 (6 bases). Germline V CDR1 and CDR2: GTSNPN, SVGIG (reference sequence). Trimming pared 4 bases from V and 7 bases from J, leaving 11 bases between. The CDR3 is 13 amino acids. The DNA for the CDR3 is TGTGCCTGGATGTCAGGGGAGAATTCACCCCTCCACTTT. Translating it yields CAWMSGENSPLHF.

The chain combines TRBV9 with TRBJ2-7; D unresolved. CDR3 length equals 14 residues. The germline V gene has CDR1 SGDLS and CDR2 YYNGEE. V gave up 3 bases and J gave up 4 bases, with 14 bases separating them. The CDR3 loop reads CASSDRRYPYEQYF. The DNA for the CDR3 is TGTGCCAGCAGCGATAGGAGATACCCGTACGAGCAGTACTTC.

V gene TRBV30 combines with J gene TRBJ1-4; D is perhaps TRBD1 (6 bases). Trimming took 5 bases from V and 4 from J, leaving 14 bases between them. Per germline, CDR1 GTSNPN and CDR2 SVGIG (reference sequence). CDR3 size: 14 residues. The CDR3 protein is CAWETGLGNEKLFF. DNA for the CDR3: TGTGCCTGGGAAACAGGGCTCGGTAATGAAAAACTGTTTTTT.

The chain has TRBV18 and TRBJ2-7, with 8 nucleotides matching TRBD1. The CDR3 runs 15 residues. Germline-derived CDR1 and CDR2 are KGHSH and LQKENI. J was trimmed by 0 bases and V by 4 bases; bases with no gene match: 5. In DNA, the CDR3 is TGTGCCAGCTCACGACAGGGGACCGCCTCCTACGAGCAGTACTTC. This gives the protein CASSRQGTASYEQYF.

The chain carries TRBV29-1 and TRBJ2-5, with TRBD2 matching over 7 bases. Unmatched junction bases numbered 2, after V lost 3 bases and J lost 4 bases. The V gene's germline CDR1 is SQVTM and CDR2 ANQGSEA. This CDR3 contains 12 residues. The CDR3 region is CSVETGGETQYF. In DNA, the CDR3 is TGCAGCGTTGAGACGGGAGGAGAGACCCAGTACTTC.

Only one count was recorded for this clone. The chain carries TRBV30 and TRBJ1-2, with D possibly TRBD1 on 5 matching bases. The CDR3 is made up of 14 amino acids. The germline CDR1 and CDR2 sequences are GTSNPN and SVGIG (reference sequence). V shed 3 bases and J shed 5 bases, with 16 bases lying between them. DNA for the CDR3: TGTGCCTGGAGCGATGGGACTATAAATTATGGCTACACCTTC. Its protein product is CAWSDGTINYGYTF.

The V call is TRBV2, the J call TRBJ2-1; 15 bases match TRBD2. The germline V gene has CDR1 SNHLY and CDR2 FYNNEI. CDR3 length equals 15 residues. V lost 4 bases, J lost 9 bases, and 4 bases stayed unmatched. The CDR3 protein is CASSGTSGRAGEQFF. CDR3 nucleotide sequence: TGTGCCAGCAGTGGGACTAGCGGGAGGGCCGGTGAGCAGTTCTTC. The variable domain in full, completed from reference TRBV2 and TRBJ2-1, reads EPEVTQTPSHQVTQMGQEVILRCVPISNHLYFYWYRQILGQKVEFLVSFYNNEISEKSEIFDDQFSVERPDGSNFTLKIRSTKLEDSAMYFCASSGTSGRAGEQFFGPGTRLTVL.

The chain has TRBV18 and TRBJ2-1; D is perhaps TRBD2 (7 bases). There are 14 residues in the CDR3. With 6 bases removed from V and 7 bases from J, the gap between germline ends came to 16 bases. Looked up from germline, CDR1 is KGHSH and CDR2 is LQKENI. The DNA for the CDR3 is TGTGCCAGCTCTCGGGACACGGGGGGTAATGAGCAGTTCTTC. Protein sequence: CASSRDTGGNEQFF.

The V and J genes are TRBV30 and TRBJ2-5; 8 bases line up with TRBD1. The CDR3 covers 16 residues. With V trimmed by 3 bases and J by 4 bases, 13 bases remained unmatched. Per germline, CDR1 GTSNPN and CDR2 SVGIG (reference sequence). The CDR3 sequence: CAWSQQGQGPLETQYF. The CDR3 DNA follows: TGTGCCTGGAGCCAACAAGGACAGGGACCGTTAGAGACCCAGTACTTC.

This chain joins TRBV5-1 and TRBJ2-3, with D unresolved. Germline values: CDR1 SGHRS, CDR2 YFSETQ. V was shortened by 0 bases and J by 0 bases, with 11 bases between the two germline ends. The CDR3 consists of 16 residues. CDR3: CASSLALSSSTDTQYF. Here the CDR3 DNA reads TGCGCCAGCAGCTTGGCCTTAAGCTCTAGCACAGATACGCAGTATTTT.

The rearrangement joins TRBV5-1 to TRBJ1-2, with TRBD1 as a possible D gene (6 bases). Trimming shortened V by 0 bases and J by 8 bases, and 11 bases separated the two germline ends. Germline CDR1 SGHRS, CDR2 YFSETQ. The CDR3 has 13 residues. The CDR3 DNA is TGCGCCAGCAGCTTGGACAGGGTCGAAGGCTACACCTTC. It yields the protein CASSLDRVEGYTF.

Here the CDR3 reads CASSSFSGANVLTF. The CDR3 region has the DNA TGTGCCAGCAGTTCCTTCTCTGGGGCCAACGTCCTGACTTTC. The chain links TRBV27 to TRBJ2-6; no clear D. The CDR3 totals 14 residues. Germline values: CDR1 MNHEY, CDR2 SMNVEV (reference sequence). V was cut by 4 bases and J by 0 bases, with 4 bases left in between.

The chain recombines TRBV5-6 with TRBJ2-7; tentative D call: TRBD1 (5 bases). Germline CDR1 SGHDT, CDR2 YYEEEE. V dropped 2 bases and J dropped 2 bases, with 11 bases sitting between them. The CDR3 length is 14 residues. The CDR3 DNA reads TGTGCCAGCAGCTTCCTTCAGGGAACCTACGAGCAGTACTTC. It specifies CASSFLQGTYEQYF.

The chain joins TRBV27 to TRBJ2-7; 7 bases are a match to TRBD1. Germline CDR1 reads MNHEY; CDR2 reads SMNVEV (reference sequence). This CDR3 region has 16 residues. V was pared by 3 bases and J by 0 bases, with 8 bases of the junction left unmatched. Written as DNA, the CDR3 is TGTGCCAGCAGTTTCTCCGGGACAGCAATCTCCTACGAGCAGTACTTC. This gives the protein CASSFSGTAISYEQYF.

This chain uses TRBV5-1 with TRBJ2-7; 10 bases map to TRBD2. The V gene end was trimmed by 4 bases and the J gene end by 6 bases; junction bases not matched to a gene: 10. CDR3 size: 15 residues. CDR1 SGHRS and CDR2 YFSETQ come from the germline V gene. The CDR3 sequence is CASSPERGLAAEQYF. In DNA, the CDR3 is TGCGCCAGCAGCCCTGAACGAGGACTAGCGGCCGAGCAGTACTTC.

This sequence joins TRBV11-2 and TRBJ2-3, with TRBD1 matching over 7 bases. V shed 5 bases and J 2 bases; nucleotides not matched to a gene: 7. Per germline, CDR1 SGHAT and CDR2 FQNNGV. CDR3 size: 15 residues. The CDR3 region has the DNA TGTGCCAGCAGCCAGACAGGGCTTCCCACAGATACGCAGTATTTT. Translation: CASSQTGLPTDTQYF.

The rearrangement uses TRBV6-5 and TRBJ1-1; D is perhaps TRBD1 (6 bases). Trimming removed 6 bases from V and 6 bases from J, with 14 bases in between. Germline V lookup: CDR1 MNHEY, CDR2 SVGAGI. CDR3 length: 13 residues. CDR3 loop: CASRLQGLAEAFF. The CDR3, as DNA: TGTGCCAGCAGACTACAGGGTTTGGCTGAAGCTTTCTTT.

The chain couples TRBV18 to TRBJ2-5, with a tentative D call TRBD2 (5 bases). The end of the DNA aligns better with TRBJ2-7, so the J call may be wrong. CDR1 and CDR2 (germline): KGHSH, LQKENI. This CDR3 has 16 amino acids. CDR3 protein: CASSPPGRTGSYEQYF. Here the CDR3 DNA reads TGTGCCAGCTCACCACCGGGTCGGACTGGTTCCTACGAGCAGTACTTC.

The V gene is TRBV5-4, the J gene TRBJ2-1; 11 bases fit TRBD2. Germline V gene lookup returns CDR1 SGHNT and CDR2 YYREEE (reference sequence). CDR3 length equals 16 residues. The trim removed 4 bases at V and 4 bases at J, leaving 7 bases unmatched. CDR3: CASSPGTSGNYNEQFF. Here the CDR3 DNA reads TGTGCCAGCAGCCCAGGGACTAGCGGAAATTACAATGAGCAGTTCTTC.

V usage is TRBV21-1 and J usage is TRBJ1-1. TRBV21-1 is given as a pseudogene. This CDR3 is 14 amino acids long. CDR3 bases: TGTGCCAGCAGCAAACGACTCCCGGGGACTGAAGCTTTCTTT. This sequence encodes CASSKRLPGTEAFF.

The rearrangement uses TRBV11-3 and TRBJ1-1, with TRBD1 as a possible D gene (5 bases). The ends were cut back, 4 bases at V and 5 bases at J, with 14 bases in the middle. From germline, CDR1 is SGHNT and CDR2 YENEEA. This CDR3 contains 14 residues. In DNA, the CDR3 is TGTGCCAGCAGCTCCCCTCCAGGGAAGACTGAAGCTTTCTTT. Translating it yields CASSSPPGKTEAFF. The variable domain in full, with the rest retrieved from reference TRBV11-3 and TRBJ1-1, is EAGVVQSPRYKIIEKKQPVAFWCNPISGHNTLYWYLQNLGQGPELLIRYENEEAVDDSQLPKDRFSAERLKGVDSTLKIQPAELGDSAVYLCASSSPPGKTEAFFGQGTRLTVV.

This chain joins TRBV7-9 and TRBJ1-2, with 7 bases aligning to TRBD1. Germline CDR1 and CDR2: SEHNR and FQNEAQ (reference sequence). This CDR3 is built from 18 residues. J gave up 9 bases and V 5 bases, and 24 bases lay outside the gene matches. CDR3 amino acids: CASSAETGAGMSRHRYTF. Here the CDR3 DNA reads TGTGCCAGCAGCGCCGAAACAGGGGCGGGGATGTCGAGGCATCGCTACACCTTC.

V is TRBV6-1 and J is TRBJ2-7; D is unclear. The germline CDR1 and CDR2 sequences are MNHNS and SASEGT. The CDR3 length is 14 residues. Trimming stripped 3 bases from V and 5 bases from J, with 14 bases between. The chain's CDR3 is CASSDKYSPHEQYF. CDR3 in DNA: TGTGCCAGCAGTGATAAGTACAGTCCCCACGAGCAGTACTTC.

This rearrangement joins TRBV14 to TRBJ2-1; TRBD1 matches at 9 bases. Losses at the gene ends were 6 bases for V and 6 bases for J; bases not matched to a gene: 9. Germline V gene sequence: CDR1 SGHDN, CDR2 FVKESK. CDR3 length equals 15 residues. CDR3 amino acids: CASRHPGQGGNEQFF. The CDR3 DNA reads as TGTGCCAGCAGACACCCGGGACAGGGAGGCAATGAGCAGTTCTTC. The full variable domain, its missing parts supplied by reference TRBV14 and TRBJ2-1, is EAGVTQFPSHSVIEKGQTVTLRCDPISGHDNLYWYRRVMGKEIKFLLHFVKESKQDESGMPNNRFLAERTGGTYSTLKVQPAELEDSGVYFCASRHPGQGGNEQFFGPGTRLTVL.